Below, 3 T cell receptor beta chains from the same sample are listed, as sequenced in a study of cytomegalovirus exposure and HLA in healthy donors. The PCR contained 60 Vbeta and 13 Jbeta primers. This table comes from immunoSEQ multiplex PCR, and its TCRdb copy is limited to in-frame clones, with some not included. The sample has about 140,000 clones, approximately 78% seen once. Sequencing was done on a sample of PBMCs. Receptors originate from a woman aged 40-49 years in good health and CMV-seropositive.

The genes are TRBV5-4 and TRBJ1-2, with D unclear. The V gene lost 5 bases and the J gene lost 0 bases, with 14 bases spanning the gap. From germline, CDR1 is SGHNT and CDR2 YYREEE (reference sequence). The length of the CDR3 is 15 residues. The CDR3 DNA is TGTGCCAGCAGATCAACCCCAGTCTCTAACTATGGCTACACCTTC. It is translated as CASRSTPVSNYGYTF.

V usage is TRBV5-6 and J usage is TRBJ2-5; no reliable D call. The CDR3 is 13 amino acids. V lost 0 bases and J 3 bases, leaving 6 bases between the germline ends. In germline, CDR1 is SGHDT, CDR2 YYEEEE. The CDR3 nucleotides are TGTGCCAGCAGCTTGGTGCTAGAAGAGACCCAGTACTTC. Protein sequence: CASSLVLEETQYF.

This chain joins TRBV7-2 and TRBJ2-3; 8 bases line up with TRBD2. V dropped 8 bases and J dropped 6; count of bases not matched to a gene: 10. The CDR3 runs 14 residues. The germline CDR1 and CDR2 sequences are SGHTA and FQGNSA. CDR3 region: CASATGLERDTQYF. The CDR3, as DNA: TGTGCCAGCGCAACGGGACTAGAGAGGGATACGCAGTATTTT.